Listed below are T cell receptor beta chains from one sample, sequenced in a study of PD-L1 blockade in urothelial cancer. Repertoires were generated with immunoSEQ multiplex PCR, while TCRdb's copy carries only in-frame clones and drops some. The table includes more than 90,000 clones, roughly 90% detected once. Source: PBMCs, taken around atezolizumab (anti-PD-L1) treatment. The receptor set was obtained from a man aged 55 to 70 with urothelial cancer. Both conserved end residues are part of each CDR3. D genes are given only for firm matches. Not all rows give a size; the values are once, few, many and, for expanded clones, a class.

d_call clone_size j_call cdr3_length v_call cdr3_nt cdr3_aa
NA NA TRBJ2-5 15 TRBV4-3 TGCGCCAGCAGCCAAGATTGGAGTAGGCAAGAGACCCAGTACTTC CASSQDWSRQETQYF
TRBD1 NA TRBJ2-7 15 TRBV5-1 TGCGCCAGCAGCCCCGGGACAGACAGCTCCTACGAGCAGTACTTC CASSPGTDSSYEQYF
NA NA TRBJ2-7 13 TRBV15 TGTGCCACCAGCAGAGGACAGCCCTACGAGCAGTACTTC CATSRGQPYEQYF
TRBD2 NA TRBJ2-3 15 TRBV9 TGTGCCAGCAGCGAGCGGGAGGGTAACACAGATACGCAGTATTTT CASSEREGNTDTQYF
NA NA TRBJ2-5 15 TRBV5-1 TGCGCCAGCAGCCCTAGTGTTACGGATAAAGAGACCCAGTACTTC CASSPSVTDKETQYF
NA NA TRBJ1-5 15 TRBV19 TGTGCCAGTAGTTCCTCTACAGGGTTTGGTCAGCCCCAGCATTTT CASSSSTGFGQPQHF
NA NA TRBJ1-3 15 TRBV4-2 TGTGCCAGCGCCCGGGATCAGTCCTTTGGAAACACCATATATTTT CASARDQSFGNTIYF
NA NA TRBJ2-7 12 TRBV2 TGTGCCAGCATTGGCAGCTCCTACGAGCAGTACTTC CASIGSSYEQYF
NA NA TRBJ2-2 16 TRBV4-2 TGTGCCAGCAGCCAAGAACATGGGGGCGGCACCGGGGAGCTGTTTTTT CASSQEHGGGTGELFF
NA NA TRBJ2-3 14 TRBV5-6 TGTGCCAGCAGCTCCGTGATACTCACAGATACGCAGTATTTT CASSSVILTDTQYF
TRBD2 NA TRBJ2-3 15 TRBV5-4 TGTGCCAGCAAATCGGGACTAGCGGAAACAGATACGCAGTATTTT CASKSGLAETDTQYF
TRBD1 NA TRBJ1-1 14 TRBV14 TGTGCCAGCAGCCCACGGGACAGCAACACTGAAGCTTTCTTT CASSPRDSNTEAFF
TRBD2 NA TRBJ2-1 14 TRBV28 TGTGCCAGCATGGTCGGGAGGGCCTCCCGGGAGCAGTTCTTC CASMVGRASREQFF
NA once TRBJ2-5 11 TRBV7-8 TGTGCCAGCAGCCCACAAGAGACCCAGTACTTC CASSPQETQYF
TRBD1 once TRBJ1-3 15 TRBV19 TGTGCCAGTACGCCGGGACAGGGGGATGGAAACACCATATATTTT CASTPGQGDGNTIYF
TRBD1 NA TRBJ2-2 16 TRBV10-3 TGTGCCATCAGTAAAAGACAGGGGGCGAACACCGGGGAGCTGTTTTTT CAISKRQGANTGELFF
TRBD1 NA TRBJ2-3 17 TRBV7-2 TGTGCCAGCAGCTTAGGTGGTGGGGGGACAGGGCCAGATACGCAGTATTTT CASSLGGGGTGPDTQYF
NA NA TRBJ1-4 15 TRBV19 TGTGCCAGTAGTCCAGGCCGTACAACTAATGAAAAACTGTTTTTT CASSPGRTTNEKLFF
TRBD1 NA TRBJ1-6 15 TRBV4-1 TGCGCCAGCAGCCAAGATGACAGGGGCAATTCACCCCTCCACTTT CASSQDDRGNSPLHF
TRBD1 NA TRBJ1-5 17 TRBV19 TGTGCCAGTAGTATGGGCTTTACAGGACAGGGCAATCAGCCCCAGCATTTT CASSMGFTGQGNQPQHF
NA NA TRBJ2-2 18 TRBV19 TGTGCCAGTACCCTCCCCCACCGGGACACCCAGAGTACCGGGGAGCTGTTTTTT CASTLPHRDTQSTGELFF
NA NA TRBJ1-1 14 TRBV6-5 TGTGCCAGCAGTTATTTCGCTAAGCGAACTGAAGCTTTCTTT CASSYFAKRTEAFF
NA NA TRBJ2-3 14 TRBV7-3 TGTGCCAGCAGCTTAGAGGGCCGTACAGATACGCAGTATTTT CASSLEGRTDTQYF
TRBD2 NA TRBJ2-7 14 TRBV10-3 TGTGCCACCCGAACCTCTAGCGGGATCTACGAGCAGTACTTC CATRTSSGIYEQYF
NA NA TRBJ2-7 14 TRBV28 TGTGCCAGCAGTTTACGGGGAATCTCCGACGAGCAGTACTTC CASSLRGISDEQYF
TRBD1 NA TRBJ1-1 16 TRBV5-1 TGCGCCAGCAGCCTTCCCCCCCAGGGGGCCGTCACTGAAGCTTTCTTT CASSLPPQGAVTEAFF
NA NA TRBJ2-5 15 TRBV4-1 TGCGCCAGCAGCCAAGATTACTGGGTGAGGGAGACCCAGTACTTC CASSQDYWVRETQYF
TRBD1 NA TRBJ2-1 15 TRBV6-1 TGTGCCAGCGGCGGGCCGACAGGGGGCTACAATGAGCAGTTCTTC CASGGPTGGYNEQFF
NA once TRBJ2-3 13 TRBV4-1 TGCGCCAGCAGCCAAGGCAGGGGAGATACGCAGTATTTT CASSQGRGDTQYF
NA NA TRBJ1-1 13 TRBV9 TGTGCCAGCTCAGGGTATACGAACACTGAAGCTTTCTTT CASSGYTNTEAFF
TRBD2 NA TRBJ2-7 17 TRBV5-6 TGTGCCAGCACCCGCTATCTTAGCGGGAGTAACTCCTACGAGCAGTACTTC CASTRYLSGSNSYEQYF
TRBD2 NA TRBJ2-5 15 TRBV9 TGTGCCAGCAGCCTGGGTCAGCGGGGAGCGGAGACCCAGTACTTC CASSLGQRGAETQYF
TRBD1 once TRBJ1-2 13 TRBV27 TGTGCCAGCAGTTCCCGACAGGGTCCTGGCTACACCTTC CASSSRQGPGYTF
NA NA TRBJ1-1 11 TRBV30 TGTGCCTGGGGCGGGAACACTGAAGCTTTCTTT CAWGGNTEAFF
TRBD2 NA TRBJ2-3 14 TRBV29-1 TGCAGCGTTGGGACTAGCGGGGACACAGATACGCAGTATTTT CSVGTSGDTDTQYF
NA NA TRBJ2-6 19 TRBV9 TGTGCCAGCAGCGTTACCGGGACATCGAGGGGGTCTGGGGCCAACGTCCTGACTTTC CASSVTGTSRGSGANVLTF
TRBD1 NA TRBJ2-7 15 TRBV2 TGTGCCAGCAGCTCCAGGACAGGGGGATCCTACGAGCAGTACTTC CASSSRTGGSYEQYF
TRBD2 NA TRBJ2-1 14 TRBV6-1 TGTGCCAGCACGAGGACTAGCTCCCTCAATGAGCAGTTCTTC CASTRTSSLNEQFF
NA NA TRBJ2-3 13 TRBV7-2 TGTGCCAGCAGCCGTCTACTAAGAGATACGCAGTATTTT CASSRLLRDTQYF
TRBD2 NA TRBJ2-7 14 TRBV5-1 TGCGCCAGCAGCCGGACGGGGGGCTCCTACGAGCAGTACTTC CASSRTGGSYEQYF
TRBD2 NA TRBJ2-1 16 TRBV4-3 TGCGCCAGCAGCCCGGGACTAGCGGGGGGTATCGATGAGCAGTTCTTC CASSPGLAGGIDEQFF
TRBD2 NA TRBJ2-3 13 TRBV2 TGTGCCGGGACTGGGGGGGGCACAGATACGCAGTATTTT CAGTGGGTDTQYF
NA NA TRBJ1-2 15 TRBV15 TGTGCCACCAGCCGCGACGGGGGGGGCGACTATGGCTACACCTTC CATSRDGGGDYGYTF
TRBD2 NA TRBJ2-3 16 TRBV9 TGTGCCAGCAGCGTAGGAGGTAGCGGGGGGGCTTATACGCAGTATTTT CASSVGGSGGAYTQYF
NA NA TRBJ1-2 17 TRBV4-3 TGCGCCAGCAGCCAAGATCCGTTCGGGACATCCAACTATGGCTACACCTTC CASSQDPFGTSNYGYTF
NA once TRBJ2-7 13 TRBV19 TGTGCCAGTAGTATTCCGGGGTCCCACGAGCAGTACTTC CASSIPGSHEQYF
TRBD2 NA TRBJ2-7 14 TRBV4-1 TGCGCCAGCAGCCAAACGCCGACTAGCGTCGAGCAGTACTTC CASSQTPTSVEQYF
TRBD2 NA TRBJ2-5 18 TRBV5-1 TGCGCCAGCAGCTCCCGCCGGACTAGCGGGGGGGCCGGGGAGACCCAGTACTTC CASSSRRTSGGAGETQYF
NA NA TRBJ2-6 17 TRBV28 TGTGCCAGCTTTACAGGTACCTTTGGCTCTGGGGCCAACGTCCTGACTTTC CASFTGTFGSGANVLTF
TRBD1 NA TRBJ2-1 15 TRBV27 TGTGCCAGCAGCCGTGGGACAGGGGATTACAATGAGCAGTTCTTC CASSRGTGDYNEQFF
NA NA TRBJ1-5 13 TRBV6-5 TGTGCCAGCAGCCGGACAAATCTCCAGCCCCAGCATTTT CASSRTNLQPQHF
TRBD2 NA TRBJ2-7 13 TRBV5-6 TGTGCCAGCAGCTTGACTAGCGGGGTAGAGCAGTACTTC CASSLTSGVEQYF